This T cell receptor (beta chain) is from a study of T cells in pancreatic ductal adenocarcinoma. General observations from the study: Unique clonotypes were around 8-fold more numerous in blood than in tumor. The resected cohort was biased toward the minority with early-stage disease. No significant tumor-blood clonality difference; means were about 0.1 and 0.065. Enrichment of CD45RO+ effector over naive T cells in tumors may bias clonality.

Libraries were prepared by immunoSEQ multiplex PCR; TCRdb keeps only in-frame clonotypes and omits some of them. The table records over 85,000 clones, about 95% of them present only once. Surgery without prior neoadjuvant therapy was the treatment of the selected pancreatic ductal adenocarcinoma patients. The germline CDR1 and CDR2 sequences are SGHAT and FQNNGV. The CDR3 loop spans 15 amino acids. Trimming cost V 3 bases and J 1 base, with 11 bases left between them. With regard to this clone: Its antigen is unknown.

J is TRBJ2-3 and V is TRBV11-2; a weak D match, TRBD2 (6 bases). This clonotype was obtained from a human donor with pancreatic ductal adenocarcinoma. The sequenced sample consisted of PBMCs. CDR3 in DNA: TGTGCCAGCAGCTTGTCGGGAGCGGGCACAGATACGCAGTATTTT. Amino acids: CASSLSGAGTDTQYF.